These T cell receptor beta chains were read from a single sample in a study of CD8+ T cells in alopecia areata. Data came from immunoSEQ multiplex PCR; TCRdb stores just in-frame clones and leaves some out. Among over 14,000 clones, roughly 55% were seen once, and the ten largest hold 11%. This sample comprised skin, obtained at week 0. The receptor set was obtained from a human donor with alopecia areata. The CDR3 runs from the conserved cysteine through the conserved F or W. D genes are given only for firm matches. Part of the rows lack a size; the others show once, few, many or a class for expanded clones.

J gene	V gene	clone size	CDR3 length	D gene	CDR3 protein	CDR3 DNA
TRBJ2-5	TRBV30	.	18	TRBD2	CAWSRTSGGDRSRETQYF	TGTGCCTGGAGTCGGACTAGCGGGGGGGATCGGTCTAGAGAGACCCAGTACTTC
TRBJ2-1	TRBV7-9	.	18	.	CASSLCQGPWLAYNEQFF	TGTGCCAGCAGCTTATGTCAGGGACCCTGGCTGGCCTACAATGAGCAGTTCTTC
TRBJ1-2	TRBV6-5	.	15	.	CASHQTGDPYTGYTF	TGTGCCAGCCACCAGACAGGCGACCCCTACACCGGCTACACCTTC
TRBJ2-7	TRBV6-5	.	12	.	CASSSRDGKQYF	TGTGCCAGCAGTTCCCGGGACGGGAAGCAGTACTTC
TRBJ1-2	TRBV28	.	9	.	CASSHPRTF	TGTGCCAGCAGCCACCCTCGCACCTTC
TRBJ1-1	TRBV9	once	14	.	CASSVGAANTEAFF	TGTGCCAGCAGCGTAGGGGCAGCGAACACTGAAGCTTTCTTT
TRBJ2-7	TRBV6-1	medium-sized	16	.	CASSDPVGWNTYEQYF	TGTGCCAGCAGTGATCCGGTCGGGTGGAACACCTACGAGCAGTACTTC
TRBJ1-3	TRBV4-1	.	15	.	CASSQDKGKRNTIYF	TGTGCCAGCAGCCAAGATAAAGGCAAACGAAACACCATATATTTT
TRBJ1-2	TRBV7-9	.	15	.	CASSLVNGFLYGYTF	TGTGCCAGCAGCTTAGTGAACGGCTTTCTGTATGGCTACACCTTC
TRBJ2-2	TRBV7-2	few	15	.	CASSLSGTQTGELFF	TGTGCCAGCAGCCTATCCGGGACACAGACCGGGGAGCTGTTTTTT
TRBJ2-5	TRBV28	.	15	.	CASSFLPGQQETQYF	TGTGCCAGCAGTTTCCTGCCCGGGCAGCAAGAGACCCAGTACTTC
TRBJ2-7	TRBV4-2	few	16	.	CASSQVVESTDYEQYF	TGTGCCAGCAGCCAAGTTGTTGAGTCGACGGACTACGAGCAGTACTTC
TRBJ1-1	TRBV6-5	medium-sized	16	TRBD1	CASSYYETGGITEAFF	TGTGCCAGCAGTTATTACGAGACAGGGGGCATCACTGAAGCTTTCTTT
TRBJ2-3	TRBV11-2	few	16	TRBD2	CASSTRLAGDTDTQYF	TGTGCCAGCAGCACGCGACTAGCGGGGGACACAGATACGCAGTATTTT
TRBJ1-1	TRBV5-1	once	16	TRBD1	CASSPRTGLEHTEAFF	TGCGCCAGCAGCCCACGGACAGGGTTAGAGCACACTGAAGCTTTCTTT
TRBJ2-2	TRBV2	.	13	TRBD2	CASSGLASGELFF	TGTGCCAGCTCGGGACTAGCCTCCGGGGAGCTGTTTTTT
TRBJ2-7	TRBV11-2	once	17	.	CASSLVARAIFSYEQYF	TGTGCCAGCAGCTTAGTGGCACGGGCGATATTCTCCTACGAGCAGTACTTC
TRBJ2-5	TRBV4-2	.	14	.	CASSQGTSSETQYF	TGTGCCAGCAGCCAGGGGACATCGTCAGAGACCCAGTACTTC
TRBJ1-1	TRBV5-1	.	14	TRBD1	CASSSTGGYAEAFF	TGCGCCAGCAGCTCGACAGGGGGTTACGCTGAAGCTTTCTTT
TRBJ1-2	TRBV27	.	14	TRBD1	CASSFNDRVYGYTF	TGTGCCAGCAGTTTCAACGACAGGGTATATGGCTACACCTTC
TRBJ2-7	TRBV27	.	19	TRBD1	CASSSLIPRQGTLGYEQYF	TGTGCCAGCAGTTCGCTGATCCCTCGACAGGGTACCCTTGGCTACGAGCAGTACTTC
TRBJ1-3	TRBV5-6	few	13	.	CASSLSAGNTIYF	TGTGCCAGCAGCTTGTCGGCGGGAAACACCATATATTTT
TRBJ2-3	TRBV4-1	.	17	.	CASSQIEAGAKQDTQYF	TGCGCCAGCAGCCAGATAGAAGCTGGGGCTAAACAAGATACGCAGTATTTT
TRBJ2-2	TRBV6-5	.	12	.	CASSYRAGELFF	TGTGCCAGCAGTTACCGGGCCGGGGAGCTGTTTTTT
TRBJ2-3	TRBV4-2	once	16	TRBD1	CASSQLPGQVTDTQYF	TGTGCCAGCAGCCAATTACCGGGACAGGTCACAGATACGCAGTATTTT
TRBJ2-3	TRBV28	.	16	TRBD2	CASSLRLAGVTDTQYF	TGTGCCAGCAGTCTCCGACTAGCGGGGGTCACAGATACGCAGTATTTT
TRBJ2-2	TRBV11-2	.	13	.	CASSTGNTGELFF	TGTGCCAGCAGTACAGGGAACACCGGGGAGCTGTTTTTT
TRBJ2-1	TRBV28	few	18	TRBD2	CASSSPLGLAGGYNEQFF	TGTGCCAGCAGTTCCCCCTTGGGACTAGCGGGGGGATACAATGAGCAGTTCTTC
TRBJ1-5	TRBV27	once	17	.	CASSPTYLGGNNQPQHF	TGTGCCAGCAGTCCCACTTACCTCGGGGGGAACAATCAGCCCCAGCATTTT
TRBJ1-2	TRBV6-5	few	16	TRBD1	CASSYSGITGVAGYTF	TGTGCCAGCAGTTACTCAGGGATCACAGGGGTGGCTGGCTACACCTTC
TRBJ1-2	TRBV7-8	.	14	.	CASNQGHGSDGYTF	TGTGCCAGCAACCAGGGACACGGGTCGGATGGCTACACCTTC
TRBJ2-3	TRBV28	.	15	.	CASSAGLLSTDTQYF	TGTGCCAGCAGTGCCGGACTGCTCAGCACAGATACGCAGTATTTT
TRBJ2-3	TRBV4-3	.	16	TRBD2	CASSQAFVGGLDTQYF	TGCGCCAGCAGCCAAGCTTTCGTCGGGGGGTTAGATACGCAGTATTTT
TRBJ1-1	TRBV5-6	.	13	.	CASSLHVSTEAFF	TGTGCCAGCAGCTTGCACGTTTCCACTGAAGCTTTCTTT
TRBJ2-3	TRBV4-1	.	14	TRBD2	CASSQERGGDTQYF	TGCGCCAGCAGCCAGGAGCGGGGGGGAGATACGCAGTATTTT
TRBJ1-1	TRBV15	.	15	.	CATSSLRGIGTEAFF	TGTGCCACCAGTTCCCTGCGGGGGATTGGCACTGAAGCTTTCTTT
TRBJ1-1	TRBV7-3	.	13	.	CASSLMVGTEAFF	TGTGCCAGCAGCTTAATGGTCGGAACTGAAGCTTTCTTT
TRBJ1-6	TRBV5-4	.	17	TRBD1	CASSQGQAAQINSPLHF	TGTGCCAGCAGCCAAGGACAGGCAGCCCAAATTAATTCACCCCTCCACTTT
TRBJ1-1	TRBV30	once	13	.	CAWTLGRVTEAFF	TGTGCCTGGACCCTGGGGAGGGTCACTGAAGCTTTCTTT
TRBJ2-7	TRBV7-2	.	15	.	CASRVGWQGYNEQYF	TGTGCCAGCAGAGTAGGGTGGCAGGGGTACAACGAGCAGTACTTC
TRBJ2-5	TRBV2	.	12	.	CASSRSQETQYF	TGTGCCAGCAGTAGATCCCAAGAGACCCAGTACTTC
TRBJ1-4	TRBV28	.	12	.	CASSLFNEKLFF	TGTGCCAGCAGTTTATTTAATGAAAAACTGTTTTTT
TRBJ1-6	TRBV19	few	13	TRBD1	CASSITGDSPLHF	TGTGCCAGTAGTATCACAGGGGATTCACCCCTCCACTTT
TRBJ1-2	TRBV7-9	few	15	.	CASSLVGPVNYGYTF	TGTGCCAGCAGCTTAGTTGGGCCAGTAAACTATGGCTACACCTTC
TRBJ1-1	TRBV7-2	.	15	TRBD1	CASSLTTGVHTEAFF	TGTGCCAGCAGCCTAACGACAGGGGTGCACACTGAAGCTTTCTTT
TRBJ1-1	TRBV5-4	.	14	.	CASMSYTEGTEAFF	TGTGCCAGCATGTCCTATACCGAGGGGACTGAAGCTTTCTTT
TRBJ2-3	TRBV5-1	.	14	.	CASNSGAARDTQYF	TGCGCCAGCAATTCGGGGGCAGCTCGAGATACGCAGTATTTT